This T cell receptor beta chain stems from a study of Ad26.COV2.S vaccination and SARS-CoV-2 variants. Study conclusions and caveats: Vaccine and placebo recipients had comparable breadth of non-spike TCRs.

Germline CDR1 is SGDLS and CDR2 is YYNGEE. Trimming removed 8 bases at V and 3 bases at J, with 18 bases between. The length of the CDR3 is 14 residues. Documented treatment: 15 to 20 received Ad26.COV2.S at low or high dose, single or two shots; 5 received placebo; per-sample allocation not given. Sampling was done on day 63 after the first vaccine or placebo injection. This person who donated was an adult of 18-55 years in Boston. With respect to this clone: The antigen remains undetermined.

The protocol was immunoSEQ multiplex PCR, while the TCRdb copy is restricted to in-frame clones and leaves out a portion. The sample lists 360,000 or so clones; about 91% were seen once. This specimen consisted of peripheral blood, obtained in a trial of Ad26.COV2.S vaccine versus placebo. The clonotype was recovered from a person between 18 and 65 years old who received the Ad26.COV2.S COVID-19 vaccine or a placebo. J is TRBJ2-7 and V is TRBV9; TRBD2 is a possible D gene (7 bases). CDR3 sequence reads: CASSVGGHSYEQYF. The CDR3 DNA follows: TGTGCCAGTTCGGTGGGGGGGCATAGCTACGAGCAGTACTTC.